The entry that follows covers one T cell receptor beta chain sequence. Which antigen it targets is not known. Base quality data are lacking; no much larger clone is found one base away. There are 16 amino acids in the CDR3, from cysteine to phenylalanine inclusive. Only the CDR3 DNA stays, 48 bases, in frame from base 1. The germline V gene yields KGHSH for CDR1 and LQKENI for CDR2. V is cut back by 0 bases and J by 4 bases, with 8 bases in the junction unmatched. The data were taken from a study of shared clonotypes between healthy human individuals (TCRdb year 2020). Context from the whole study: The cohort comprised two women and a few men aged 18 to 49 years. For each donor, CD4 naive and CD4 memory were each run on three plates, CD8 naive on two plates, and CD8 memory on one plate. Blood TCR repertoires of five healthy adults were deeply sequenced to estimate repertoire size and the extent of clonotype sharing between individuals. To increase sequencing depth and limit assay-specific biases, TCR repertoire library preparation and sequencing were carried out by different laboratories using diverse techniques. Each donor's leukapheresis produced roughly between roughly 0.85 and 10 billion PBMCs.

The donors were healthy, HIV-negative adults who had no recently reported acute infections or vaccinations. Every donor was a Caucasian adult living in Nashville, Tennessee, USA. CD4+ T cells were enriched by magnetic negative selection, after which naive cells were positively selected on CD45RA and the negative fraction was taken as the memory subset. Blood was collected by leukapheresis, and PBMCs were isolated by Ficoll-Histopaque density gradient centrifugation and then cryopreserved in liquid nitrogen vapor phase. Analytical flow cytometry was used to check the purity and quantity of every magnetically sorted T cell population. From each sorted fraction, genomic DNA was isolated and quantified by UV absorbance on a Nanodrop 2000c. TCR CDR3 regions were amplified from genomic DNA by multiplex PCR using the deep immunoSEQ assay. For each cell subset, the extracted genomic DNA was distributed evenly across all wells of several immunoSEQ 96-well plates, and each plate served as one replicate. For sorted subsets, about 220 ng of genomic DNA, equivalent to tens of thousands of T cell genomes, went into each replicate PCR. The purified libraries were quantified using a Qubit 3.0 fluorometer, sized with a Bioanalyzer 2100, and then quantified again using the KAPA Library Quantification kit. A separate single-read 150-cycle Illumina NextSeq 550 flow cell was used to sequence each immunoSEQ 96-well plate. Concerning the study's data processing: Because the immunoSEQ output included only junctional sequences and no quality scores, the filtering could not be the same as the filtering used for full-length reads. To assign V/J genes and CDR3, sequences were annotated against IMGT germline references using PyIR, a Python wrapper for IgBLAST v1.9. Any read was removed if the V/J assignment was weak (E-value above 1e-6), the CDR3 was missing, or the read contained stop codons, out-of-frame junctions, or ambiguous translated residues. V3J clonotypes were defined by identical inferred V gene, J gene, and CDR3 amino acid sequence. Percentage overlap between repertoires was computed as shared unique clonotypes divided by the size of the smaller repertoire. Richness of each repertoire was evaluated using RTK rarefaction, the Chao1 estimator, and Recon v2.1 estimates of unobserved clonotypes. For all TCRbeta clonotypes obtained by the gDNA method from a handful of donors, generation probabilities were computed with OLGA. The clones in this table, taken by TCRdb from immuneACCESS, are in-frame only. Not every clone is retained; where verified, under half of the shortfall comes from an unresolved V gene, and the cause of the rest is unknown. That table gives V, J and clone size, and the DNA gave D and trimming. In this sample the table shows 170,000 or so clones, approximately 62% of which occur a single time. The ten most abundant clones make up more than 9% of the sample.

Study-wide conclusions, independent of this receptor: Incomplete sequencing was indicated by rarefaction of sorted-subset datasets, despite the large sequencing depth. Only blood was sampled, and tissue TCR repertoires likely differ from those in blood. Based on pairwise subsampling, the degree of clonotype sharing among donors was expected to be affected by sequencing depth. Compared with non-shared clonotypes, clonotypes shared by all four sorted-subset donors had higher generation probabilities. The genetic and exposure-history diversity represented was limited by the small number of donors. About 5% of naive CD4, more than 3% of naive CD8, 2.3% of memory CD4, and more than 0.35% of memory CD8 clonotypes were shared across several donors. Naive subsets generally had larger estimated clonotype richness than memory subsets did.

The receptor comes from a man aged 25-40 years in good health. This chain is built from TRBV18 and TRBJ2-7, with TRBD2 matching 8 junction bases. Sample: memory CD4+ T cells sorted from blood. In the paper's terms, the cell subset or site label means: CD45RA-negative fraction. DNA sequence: TGTGCCAGCTCACCACCGGTAGCGGGAAAACTTTACGAGCAGTACTTC. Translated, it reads CASSPPVAGKLYEQYF.